These 30 T cell receptor beta chains share one sample of origin, sequenced in a study of cytomegalovirus exposure and HLA in healthy donors. Method: immunoSEQ multiplex PCR; TCRdb's copy keeps in-frame clones and lacks some. Of 200,000 or so clones detected, 75% to 90% appear once; the ten largest clones hold 5.5% to 6.5%. The sample consisted of PBMCs. The receptors shown here come from a woman aged 18-30 years in good health and CMV-seronegative.

A word on this clone: The sample carries other DNA sequences with the same CDR3. The CDR3 sequence: CASSSPGNYGYTF. The DNA of the CDR3 is TGTGCCAGCAGTTCTCCAGGGAACTATGGCTACACCTTC. The chain carries TRBV27 and TRBJ1-2; D is possibly TRBD1 (5 bases). The germline V gene encodes CDR1 MNHEY and CDR2 SMNVEV (reference sequence). CDR3 length: 13 residues. Trimming shortened V by 4 bases and J by 2 bases, and 8 bases separated the two germline ends.

This chain uses TRBV30 with TRBJ1-2, with D tentatively TRBD1 (5 bases). Trimming shortened V by 4 bases and J by 0 bases, and 15 bases separated the two germline ends. The CDR3 totals 15 residues. Per germline, CDR1 GTSNPN and CDR2 SVGIG (reference sequence). CDR3 residues: CAWTRGRATNYGYTF. CDR3 bases: TGTGCCTGGACGCGGGGGAGGGCCACTAACTATGGCTACACCTTC.

The V gene is TRBV11-3, the J gene TRBJ1-1, with D perhaps TRBD1 (5 bases). V was pared by 3 bases and J by 5 bases, with 10 bases between. CDR3 length: 13 amino acids. Germline V CDR1 and CDR2: SGHNT, YENEEA. The CDR3 coding sequence is TGTGCCAGCAGCTTGGGGGTTCGAACTGAAGCTTTCTTT. This codes for CASSLGVRTEAFF.

The rearrangement links TRBV6-5 to TRBJ1-5; 7 nucleotides match TRBD1. The CDR3 has 15 amino acids. Trimming took 2 bases from V and 3 from J; bases not matched to a gene: 4. CDR1 is MNHEY, CDR2 SVGAGI, per germline. The CDR3 is CASSYRGGTNQPQHF. Written as DNA, the CDR3 is TGTGCCAGCAGTTACAGAGGGGGCACCAATCAGCCCCAGCATTTT.

The chain combines TRBV7-3 with TRBJ2-2, with a weak D call TRBD1 (5 bases). Germline V CDR1 and CDR2: SGHTA, FQGTGA. The CDR3 extends over 15 amino acids. V dropped 0 bases and J dropped 1 base, with 6 bases sitting between them. CDR3 sequence: CASSLTGENTGELFF. The CDR3 DNA follows: TGTGCCAGCAGCTTAACAGGGGAGAACACCGGGGAGCTGTTTTTT.

V is TRBV5-1 and J is TRBJ1-2; 8 bases fit TRBD1. This CDR3 has 14 amino acids. Germline CDR1 SGHRS, CDR2 YFSETQ. V was clipped by 5 bases and J by 4 bases; unmatched bases: 7. CDR3 amino acids: CASSTQGEVYGYTF. In DNA, the CDR3 is TGCGCCAGCAGTACACAGGGGGAAGTCTATGGCTACACCTTC.

This chain joins TRBV5-1 and TRBJ2-5, with D possibly TRBD1 on 6 matching bases. The CDR3 runs 16 residues. V lost 4 bases and J lost 1, with 17 bases in between. The germline V gene encodes CDR1 SGHRS and CDR2 YFSETQ. DNA of the CDR3: TGCGCCAGCAGCCCCGGACAGAATGGGCCCCAAGAGACCCAGTACTTC. It encodes CASSPGQNGPQETQYF.

This chain uses TRBV27 with TRBJ2-1; 10 positions match TRBD2. The CDR3 loop spans 15 amino acids. V shed 7 bases and J 1 base; nucleotides not matched to a gene: 4. Per the germline V gene, CDR1 is MNHEY and CDR2 is SMNVEV (reference sequence). CDR3 sequence reads: CASKTSGASYNEQFF. In DNA form, the CDR3 reads TGTGCCAGCAAAACTAGCGGGGCTTCCTACAATGAGCAGTTCTTC.

The rearrangement uses TRBV15 and TRBJ2-7; TRBD2 matches 10 bases. This CDR3 region has 17 residues. V was pared by 0 bases and J by 7 bases, with 12 bases of the junction left unmatched. The V gene's germline CDR1 is LNHNV and CDR2 YYDKDF (reference sequence). The CDR3 is CATSRDRASGSLREQYF. CDR3 sequence (DNA): TGTGCCACCAGCAGAGATCGGGCTAGCGGGAGTTTAAGGGAGCAGTACTTC.

This chain links TRBV5-6 with TRBJ2-5; no clear D. CDR1 is SGHDT and CDR2 is YYEEEE in the germline V gene. V was trimmed by 0 bases and J by 10 bases, leaving 16 bases between them. The CDR3 covers 14 residues. CDR3 in amino acids: CASSLVNSQGNQYF. The CDR3 DNA follows: TGTGCCAGCAGCTTGGTTAACAGTCAAGGAAACCAGTACTTC. Together with reference TRBV5-6 and TRBJ2-5, the CDR3 gives the full variable domain: DAGVTQSPTHLIKTRGQQVTLRCSPKSGHDTVSWYQQALGQGPQFIFQYYEEEERQRGNFPDRFSGHQFPNYSSELNVNALLLGDSALYLCASSLVNSQGNQYFGPGTRLLVL.

The chain links TRBV15 to TRBJ2-7; D might be TRBD2 (7 bases). Trimming stripped 3 bases from V and 2 bases from J, with 14 bases between. The germline gives CDR1 LNHNV, CDR2 YYDKDF (reference sequence). The CDR3 has 15 residues. DNA for the CDR3: TGTGCCACCAGCAGGGGGGGGGCGGGGGCCTACGAGCAGTACTTC. Translated: CATSRGGAGAYEQYF. Using reference TRBV15 and TRBJ2-7 for the parts outside the CDR3, the full variable domain is DAMVIQNPRYQVTQFGKPVTLSCSQTLNHNVMYWYQQKSSQAPKLLFHYYDKDFNNEADTPDNFQSRRPNTSFCFLDIRSPGLGDTAMYLCATSRGGAGAYEQYFGPGTRLTVT.

This clone occurred once. This chain joins TRBV5-1 and TRBJ2-5; a possible D gene is TRBD2 (5 bases). V was trimmed by 7 bases and J by 5 bases, leaving 21 bases between them. Germline values: CDR1 SGHRS, CDR2 YFSETQ. The CDR3 sequence is 15 residues long. CDR3 nucleotides: TGCGCCAGCTCCCCCGAGGGAGAGGGTGGGGAGACCCAGTACTTC. It translates to CASSPEGEGGETQYF.

About this clone itself: One end of the junction does not line up with germline, which may come from a read error. V gene TRBV7-6 combines with J gene TRBJ2-6; 8 bases are shared with TRBD1. The length of the CDR3 is 13 residues. Germline values: CDR1 SGHVS, CDR2 FNYEAQ. CDR3 sequence reads: CASSTQGVNVLTF. The CDR3, as DNA: TGTGCCAGCAGCACACAGGGGGTCAACGTCCTGACTTTC.

The chain uses TRBV4-2 and TRBJ1-6; 8 bases map to TRBD1. V shed 1 base, J shed 13 bases, and the junction held 6 bases outside the gene matches. Per germline, CDR1 LGHNA and CDR2 YNFKEQ. The CDR3 consists of 14 residues. CDR3 sequence reads: CASSQGQGPLPLHF. The CDR3 DNA reads as TGTGCCAGCAGCCAAGGACAGGGGCCCTTGCCCCTCCACTTT.

The chain recombines TRBV7-3 with TRBJ2-7, with D hard to call. Germline V CDR1 and CDR2: SGHTA, FQGTGA. The CDR3 is made up of 11 amino acids. Trimming took off 11 bases at V and 6 bases at J, with 14 bases between the two ends. The DNA of the CDR3 is TGTGCCCCCAAGGCCGTTTCCGAGCAGTACTTC. It encodes CAPKAVSEQYF.

The chain joins TRBV6-5 to TRBJ1-1; the D is unclear. Germline CDR1 and CDR2: MNHEY and SVGAGI. V lost 1 base and J 8 bases, leaving 11 bases between the germline ends. This CDR3 is 13 amino acids long. The CDR3 DNA is TGTGCCAGCAGTTACTTGGAGGGAGGAGAAGCTTTCTTT. This encodes CASSYLEGGEAFF.

This chain joins TRBV27 and TRBJ2-1, with 11 bases identical to TRBD2. Germline V lookup: CDR1 MNHEY, CDR2 SMNVEV (reference sequence). V shed 6 bases, J shed 4 bases, and the junction held 5 bases outside the gene matches. CDR3 length: 15 residues. The CDR3 DNA reads TGTGCCAGCAGCACAACTAGCGGGGGTTACAATGAGCAGTTCTTC. Residues: CASSTTSGGYNEQFF.

The chain is built from TRBV5-1 and TRBJ2-5, with TRBD2 identical over 16 bases. The CDR3 spans 15 residues. V dropped 0 bases and J dropped 11; count of bases not matched to a gene: 4. Germline assignment: CDR1 SGHRS and CDR2 YFSETQ. CDR3 nucleotide sequence: TGCGCCAGCAGCTTGGCCCCGGGACTAGCGGGGGGGCAGTACTTC. Amino acids: CASSLAPGLAGGQYF.

This sequence joins TRBV30 and TRBJ1-3, with D possibly being TRBD1 (5 bases). Trimming stripped 3 bases from V and 0 bases from J, with 9 bases between. Germline loops: CDR1 GTSNPN, CDR2 SVGIG (reference sequence). This CDR3 spans 14 amino acids. The DNA for the CDR3 is TGTGCCTGGAGCGCAGGGATCTCTGGAAACACCATATATTTT. It translates to CAWSAGISGNTIYF.

The chain has TRBV28 and TRBJ1-1, with D tentatively TRBD1 (5 bases). Per the germline V gene, CDR1 is MDHEN and CDR2 is SYDVKM. Between the trimmed V and J ends, which lost 5 bases and 4 bases, there was a span of 14 bases. The CDR3 has 14 amino acids. CDR3 region: CASSPQGEITEAFF. CDR3 bases: TGTGCCAGCAGTCCGCAGGGTGAAATCACTGAAGCTTTCTTT.

The chain is built from TRBV9 and TRBJ1-2; unclear D gene. The V end was cut by 0 bases, the J end by 3 bases, with 3 bases between. The CDR3 sequence is 12 residues long. In germline, CDR1 is SGDLS, CDR2 YYNGEE. The CDR3 DNA follows: TGTGCCAGCAGCGTAGGGGACTATGGCTACACCTTC. This gives the protein CASSVGDYGYTF.

The chain carries TRBV5-4 and TRBJ2-1; D is perhaps TRBD2 (7 bases). From germline, CDR1 is SGHNT and CDR2 YYREEE (reference sequence). Trimming removed 1 base from V and 9 bases from J, with 20 bases in between. This CDR3 spans 16 amino acids. CDR3 region: CASSLFGGGLISEQFF. DNA for the CDR3: TGTGCCAGCAGCTTGTTCGGCGGGGGCCTCATCAGTGAGCAGTTCTTC.

J is TRBJ2-1 and V is TRBV7-8, with 8 nucleotides matching TRBD2. The CDR3 consists of 15 residues. Germline values: CDR1 SGHVS, CDR2 FQNEAQ. Trimming removed 11 bases from V and 9 bases from J; junction bases left unmatched: 18. CDR3 DNA: TGTGCCGTCGCCCCTCGACGGACTAGCAGCGCTGAGCAGTTCTTC. This translates into CAVAPRRTSSAEQFF.

This clone was seen only a few times. The V gene is TRBV7-2, the J gene TRBJ1-2, with D unresolved. V was cut by 5 bases and J by 8 bases, with 9 bases left in between. The CDR3 runs 11 residues. Germline V lookup: CDR1 SGHTA, CDR2 FQGNSA. The CDR3 loop reads CASSAHRGYTF. DNA for the CDR3: TGTGCCAGCAGCGCTCATCGGGGCTACACCTTC.

The V and J genes are TRBV5-1 and TRBJ2-7; 8 positions match TRBD1. The V and J ends lost 0 bases and 3 bases, in that order; junction bases with no gene match: 5. This CDR3 comprises 15 residues. Germline V gene data show CDR1 as SGHRS and CDR2 as YFSETQ. The CDR3 protein is CASSLGQGRSYEQYF. The CDR3, as DNA: TGCGCCAGCAGCTTGGGACAGGGGCGCAGCTACGAGCAGTACTTC. Filled out from reference TRBV5-1 and TRBJ2-7, the complete variable domain reads KAGVTQTPRYLIKTRGQQVTLSCSPISGHRSVSWYQQTPGQGLQFLFEYFSETQRNKGNFPGRFSGRQFSNSRSEMNVSTLELGDSALYLCASSLGQGRSYEQYFGPGTRLTVT.

The rearrangement links TRBV27 to TRBJ2-6; D not certain. CDR1 MNHEY and CDR2 SMNVEV come from the germline V gene (reference sequence). V dropped 7 bases and J dropped 1 base, with 8 bases sitting between them. The CDR3 length is 14 residues. The CDR3 bases are TGTGCCAGCATGAAGCAATCTGGGGCCAACGTCCTGACTTTC. Amino acids: CASMKQSGANVLTF.

A remark on this clone: Additional DNA sequences in this sample encode the identical CDR3. This chain joins TRBV11-3 and TRBJ2-1; D is unresolved. The V gene lost 1 base and the J gene lost 0 bases, with 1 base spanning the gap. CDR1 is SGHNT and CDR2 is YENEEA in the germline V gene. This CDR3 has 13 amino acids. The DNA of the CDR3 is TGTGCCAGCAGCTTAGGCTCCTACAATGAGCAGTTCTTC. Translated, it gives CASSLGSYNEQFF.

This clone was recorded a few times. The chain uses TRBV4-2 and TRBJ2-1; D is perhaps TRBD2 (5 bases). The germline CDR1 and CDR2 sequences are LGHNA and YNFKEQ. The CDR3 sequence is 14 residues long. Trimming pared 10 bases from V and 7 bases from J, leaving 20 bases between. CDR3 sequence reads: CATSNQLVRNEQFF. The CDR3 DNA sequence: TGTGCCACCTCCAACCAACTAGTAAGGAATGAGCAGTTCTTC.

This chain uses TRBV5-5 with TRBJ1-1; D unresolved. The CDR3 spans 13 residues. The V end lost 1 base, the J end lost 0 bases, and 4 bases lay between the germline ends. Germline lookup yields CDR1 SGHKS and CDR2 YYEKEE (reference sequence). CDR3 loop: CASSLKVNTEAFF. The CDR3 DNA reads TGTGCCAGCAGCTTGAAGGTGAACACTGAAGCTTTCTTT.

The chain links TRBV5-4 to TRBJ2-5; D might be TRBD2 (6 bases). Trimming removed 0 bases from V and 2 bases from J, with 11 bases in between. The CDR3 runs to 15 residues. Germline lookup yields CDR1 SGHNT and CDR2 YYREEE (reference sequence). CDR3 sequence: CASSLVFGGQETQYF. DNA of the CDR3: TGTGCCAGCAGCTTGGTGTTTGGGGGGCAAGAGACCCAGTACTTC.